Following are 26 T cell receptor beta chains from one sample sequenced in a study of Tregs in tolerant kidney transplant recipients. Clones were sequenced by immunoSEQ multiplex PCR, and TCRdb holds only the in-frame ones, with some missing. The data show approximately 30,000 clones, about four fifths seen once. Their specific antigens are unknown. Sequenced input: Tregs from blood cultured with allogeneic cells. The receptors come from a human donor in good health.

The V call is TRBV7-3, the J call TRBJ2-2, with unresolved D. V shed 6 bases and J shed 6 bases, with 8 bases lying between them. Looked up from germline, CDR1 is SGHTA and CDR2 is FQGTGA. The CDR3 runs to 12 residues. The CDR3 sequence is CASSHRAGELFF. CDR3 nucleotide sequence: TGTGCCAGCAGTCACCGTGCCGGGGAGCTGTTTTTT.

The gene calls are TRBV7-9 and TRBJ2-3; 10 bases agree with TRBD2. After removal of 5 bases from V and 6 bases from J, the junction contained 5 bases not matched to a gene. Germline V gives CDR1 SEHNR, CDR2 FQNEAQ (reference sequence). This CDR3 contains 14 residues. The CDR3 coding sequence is TGTGCCAGCAGCCGACTAGCGGGTGATGATACGCAGTATTTT. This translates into CASSRLAGDDTQYF.

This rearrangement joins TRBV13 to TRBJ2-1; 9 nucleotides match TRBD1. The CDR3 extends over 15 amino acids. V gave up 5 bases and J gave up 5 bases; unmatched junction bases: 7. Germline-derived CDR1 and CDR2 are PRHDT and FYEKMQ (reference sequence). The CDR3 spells CASSTTGQGNNEQFF. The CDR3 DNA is TGTGCCAGCAGCACCACCGGACAGGGGAACAATGAGCAGTTCTTC.

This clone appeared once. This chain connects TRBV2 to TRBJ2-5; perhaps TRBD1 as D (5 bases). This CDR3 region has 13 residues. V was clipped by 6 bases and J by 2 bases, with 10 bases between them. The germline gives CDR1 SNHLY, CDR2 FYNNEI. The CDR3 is CASSSTVQETQYF. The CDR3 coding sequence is TGTGCCAGCAGCTCGACAGTTCAAGAGACCCAGTACTTC.

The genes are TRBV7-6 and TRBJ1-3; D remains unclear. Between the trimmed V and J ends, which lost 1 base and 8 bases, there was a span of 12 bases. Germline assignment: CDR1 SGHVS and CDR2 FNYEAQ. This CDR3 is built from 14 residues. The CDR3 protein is CASSLGGPGDTIYF. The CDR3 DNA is TGTGCCAGCAGCTTAGGCGGTCCCGGGGACACCATATATTTT. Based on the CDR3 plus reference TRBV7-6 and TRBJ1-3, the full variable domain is GAGVSQSPRYKVTKRGQDVALRCDPISGHVSLYWYRQALGQGPEFLTYFNYEAQQDKSGLPNDRFSAERPEGSISTLTIQRTEQRDSAMYRCASSLGGPGDTIYFGEGSWLTVV.

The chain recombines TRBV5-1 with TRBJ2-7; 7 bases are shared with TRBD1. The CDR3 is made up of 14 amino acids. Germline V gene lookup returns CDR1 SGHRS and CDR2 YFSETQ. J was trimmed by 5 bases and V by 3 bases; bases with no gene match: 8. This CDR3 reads CASSYDRAEDEQYF. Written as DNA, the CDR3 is TGCGCCAGCAGCTATGACAGGGCAGAGGACGAGCAGTACTTC.

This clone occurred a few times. The CDR3 DNA reads as TGTGCCAGCATAGAAGCACGGGGCAGACCCACAGATACGCAGTATTTT. It yields the protein CASIEARGRPTDTQYF. The chain has TRBV2 and TRBJ2-3; D possibly uses TRBD1 or TRBD2 (5 bases each). Germline assignment: CDR1 SNHLY and CDR2 FYNNEI. This CDR3 contains 16 residues. V was cut by 7 bases and J by 2 bases, with 19 bases left in between.

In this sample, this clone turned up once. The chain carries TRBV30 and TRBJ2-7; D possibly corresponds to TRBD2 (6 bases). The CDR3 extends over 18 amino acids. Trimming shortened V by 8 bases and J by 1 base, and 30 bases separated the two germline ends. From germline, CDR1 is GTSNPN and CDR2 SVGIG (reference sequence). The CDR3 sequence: CAPDCRGAALLTSYEQYF. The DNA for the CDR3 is TGTGCCCCCGACTGTCGCGGGGCAGCCCTGCTTACTTCCTACGAGCAGTACTTC.

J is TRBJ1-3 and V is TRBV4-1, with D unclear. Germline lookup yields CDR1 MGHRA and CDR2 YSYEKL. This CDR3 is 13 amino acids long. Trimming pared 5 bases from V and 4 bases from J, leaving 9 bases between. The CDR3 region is CASSEGWGNTIYF. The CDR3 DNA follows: TGCGCCAGCAGCGAGGGTTGGGGAAACACCATATATTTT.

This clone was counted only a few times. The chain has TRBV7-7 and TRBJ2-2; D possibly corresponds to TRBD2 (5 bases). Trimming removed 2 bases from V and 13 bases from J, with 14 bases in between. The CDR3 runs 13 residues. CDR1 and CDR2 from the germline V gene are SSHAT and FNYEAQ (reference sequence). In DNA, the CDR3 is TGTGCCAGCAGCTTACCGGGGTCGGGCCGGCTGTTTTTT. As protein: CASSLPGSGRLFF.

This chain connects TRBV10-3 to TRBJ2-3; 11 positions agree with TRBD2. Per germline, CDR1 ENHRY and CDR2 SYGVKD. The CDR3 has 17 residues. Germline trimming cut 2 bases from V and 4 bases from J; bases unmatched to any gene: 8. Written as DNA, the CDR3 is TGTGCCATCAGTGAGGGAATAGCGGGAGGGGTCCCAGATACGCAGTATTTT. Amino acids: CAISEGIAGGVPDTQYF.

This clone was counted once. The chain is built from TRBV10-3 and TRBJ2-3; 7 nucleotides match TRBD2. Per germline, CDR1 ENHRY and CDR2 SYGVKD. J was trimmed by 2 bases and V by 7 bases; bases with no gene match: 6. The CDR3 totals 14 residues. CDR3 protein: CAIKPSGLTDTQYF. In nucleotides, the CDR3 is TGTGCCATCAAGCCTAGCGGCCTCACAGATACGCAGTATTTT.

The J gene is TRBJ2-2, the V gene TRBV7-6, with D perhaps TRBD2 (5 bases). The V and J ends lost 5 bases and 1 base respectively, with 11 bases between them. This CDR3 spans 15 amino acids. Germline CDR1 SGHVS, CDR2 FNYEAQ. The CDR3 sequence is CASSLTGVNTGELFF. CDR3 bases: TGTGCCAGCAGCCTCACCGGGGTGAACACCGGGGAGCTGTTTTTT.

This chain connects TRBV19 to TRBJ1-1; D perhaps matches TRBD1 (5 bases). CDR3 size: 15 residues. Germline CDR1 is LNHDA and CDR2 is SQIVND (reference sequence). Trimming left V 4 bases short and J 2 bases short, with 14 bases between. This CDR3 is CASSTLTARNTEAFF. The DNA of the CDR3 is TGTGCCAGTAGTACGTTGACAGCCAGAAACACTGAAGCTTTCTTT.

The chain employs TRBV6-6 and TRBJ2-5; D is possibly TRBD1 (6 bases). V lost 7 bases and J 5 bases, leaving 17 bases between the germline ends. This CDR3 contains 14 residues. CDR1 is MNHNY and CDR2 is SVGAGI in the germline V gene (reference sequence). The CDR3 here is CASTPQGFGETQYF. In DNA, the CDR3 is TGTGCCAGCACTCCCCAGGGGTTTGGGGAGACCCAGTACTTC.

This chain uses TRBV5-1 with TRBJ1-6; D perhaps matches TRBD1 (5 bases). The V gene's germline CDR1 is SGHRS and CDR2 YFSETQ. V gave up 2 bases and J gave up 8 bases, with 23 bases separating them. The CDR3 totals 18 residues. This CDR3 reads CASSFKKTVELGDSPLHF. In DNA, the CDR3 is TGCGCCAGCAGCTTTAAAAAAACAGTGGAACTGGGGGATTCACCCCTCCACTTT. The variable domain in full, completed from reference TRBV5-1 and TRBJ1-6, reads KAGVTQTPRYLIKTRGQQVTLSCSPISGHRSVSWYQQTPGQGLQFLFEYFSETQRNKGNFPGRFSGRQFSNSRSEMNVSTLELGDSALYLCASSFKKTVELGDSPLHFGNGTRLTVT.

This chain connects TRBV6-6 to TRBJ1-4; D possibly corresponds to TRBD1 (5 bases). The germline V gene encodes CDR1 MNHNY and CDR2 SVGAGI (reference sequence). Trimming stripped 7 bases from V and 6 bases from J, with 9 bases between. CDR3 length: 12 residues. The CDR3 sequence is CASTGDYEKLFF. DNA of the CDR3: TGTGCCAGCACGGGGGATTATGAAAAACTGTTTTTT.

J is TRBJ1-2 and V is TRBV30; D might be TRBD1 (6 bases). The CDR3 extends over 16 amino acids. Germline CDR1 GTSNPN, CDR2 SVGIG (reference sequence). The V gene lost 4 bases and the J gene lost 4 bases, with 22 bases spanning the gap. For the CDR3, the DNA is TGTGCCTGGATTGGGGGGTTGACAGGTCTTGTCTATGGCTACACCTTC. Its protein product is CAWIGGLTGLVYGYTF. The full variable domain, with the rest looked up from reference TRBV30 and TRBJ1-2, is SQTIHQWPATLVQPVGSPLSLECTVEGTSNPNLYWYRQAAGRGLQLLFYSVGIGQISSEVPQNLSASRPQDRQFILSSKKLLLSDSGFYLCAWIGGLTGLVYGYTFGSGTRLTVV.

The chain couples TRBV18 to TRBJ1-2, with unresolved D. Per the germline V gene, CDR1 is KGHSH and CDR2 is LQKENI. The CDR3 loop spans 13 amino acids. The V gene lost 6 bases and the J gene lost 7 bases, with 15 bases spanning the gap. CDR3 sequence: CASSSTHTSGYTF. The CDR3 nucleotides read TGTGCCAGCTCCTCGACCCATACGAGTGGCTACACCTTC. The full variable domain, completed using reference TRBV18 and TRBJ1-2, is NAGVMQNPRHLVRRRGQEARLRCSPMKGHSHVYWYRQLPEEGLKFMVYLQKENIIDESGMPKERFSAEFPKEGPSILRIQQVVRGDSAAYFCASSSTHTSGYTFGSGTRLTVV.

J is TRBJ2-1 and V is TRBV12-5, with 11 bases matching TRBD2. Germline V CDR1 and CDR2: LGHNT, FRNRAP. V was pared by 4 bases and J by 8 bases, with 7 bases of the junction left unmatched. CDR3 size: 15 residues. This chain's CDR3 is CASGWGTSGRDEQFF. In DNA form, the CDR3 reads TGTGCTAGTGGTTGGGGTACTAGCGGGAGAGATGAGCAGTTCTTC.

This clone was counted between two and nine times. The CDR3 protein is CASRFRGGRWDEQFF. CDR3 bases: TGTGCCAGCAGATTCAGAGGGGGGAGGTGGGATGAGCAGTTCTTC. V usage is TRBV6-5 and J usage is TRBJ2-1; D possibly matches TRBD1 or TRBD2 (6 bases each). V lost 6 bases, J lost 8 bases, and 20 bases lay in between. Germline-derived CDR1 and CDR2 are MNHEY and SVGAGI. CDR3 length: 15 residues.

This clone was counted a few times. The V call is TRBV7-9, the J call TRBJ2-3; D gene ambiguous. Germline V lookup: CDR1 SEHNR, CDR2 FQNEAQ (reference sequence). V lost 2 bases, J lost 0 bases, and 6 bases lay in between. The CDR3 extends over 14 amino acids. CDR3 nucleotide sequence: TGTGCCAGCAGCTTATTAACTAGCACAGATACGCAGTATTTT. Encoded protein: CASSLLTSTDTQYF.

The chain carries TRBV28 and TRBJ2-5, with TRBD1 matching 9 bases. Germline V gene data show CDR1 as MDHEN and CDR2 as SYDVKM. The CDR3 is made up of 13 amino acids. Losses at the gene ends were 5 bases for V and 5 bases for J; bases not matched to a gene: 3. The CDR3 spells CASSDRGRETQYF. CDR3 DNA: TGTGCCAGCAGTGACAGGGGGAGGGAGACCCAGTACTTC.

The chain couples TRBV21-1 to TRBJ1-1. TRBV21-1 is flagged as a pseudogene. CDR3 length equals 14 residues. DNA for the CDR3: TGTGCCAGCAGCAAAGCTCGACGATACACTGAAGCTTTCTTT. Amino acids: CASSKARRYTEAFF.

CDR3 bases: TGCGCCAGCAGCCAAGAAAATCTGGCCGGAAAACTGTTTTTT. Its translation: CASSQENLAGKLFF. The genes are TRBV4-3 and TRBJ1-4; D unresolved. This CDR3 is 14 amino acids long. CDR1 and CDR2 (germline): LGHNA, YSLEER. V was shortened by 0 bases and J by 10 bases, with 12 bases between the two germline ends.

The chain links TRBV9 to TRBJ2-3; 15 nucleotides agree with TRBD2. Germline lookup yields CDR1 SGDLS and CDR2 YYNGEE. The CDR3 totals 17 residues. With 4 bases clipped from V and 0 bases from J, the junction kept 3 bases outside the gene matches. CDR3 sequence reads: CASSRTSGGGSTDTQYF. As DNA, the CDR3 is TGTGCCAGCAGCCGGACTAGCGGGGGGGGTAGCACAGATACGCAGTATTTT.